The 3 T cell receptor beta chains given below trace back to one sample, sequenced in a study of T cells in localized non-small cell lung cancer (TCRdb year 2020). Libraries were built with the immunoSEQ multiplex PCR assay. Sourced from immuneACCESS, this table was stored by TCRdb with only in-frame sequences that have V and J called. A share of the clones is absent; for the studies checked, an unresolved V gene accounts for under half, and the remainder has no known explanation. The sample table shows around 90,000 clones, and 80% are seen once. The ten most abundant clones make up roughly 21% of the sample. Source: PBMCs, taken before any cancer treatment. All receptors derive from a man between 40 and 69 years old with stage II squamous cell lung carcinoma.

This clone was seen only a few times. This chain connects TRBV2 to TRBJ2-5; possible D gene TRBD1, 6 bases. V lost 5 bases to trimming and J lost 4 bases, with 14 bases between them. The CDR3 spans 14 residues. The germline V gene has CDR1 SNHLY and CDR2 FYNNEI. CDR3 bases: TGTGCCAGCAGTCGCGGACAGACCTCAGAGACCCAGTACTTC. It specifies CASSRGQTSETQYF.

V usage is TRBV15 and J usage is TRBJ1-5, with D possibly TRBD1 on 5 matching bases. This CDR3 has 17 residues. The V end lost 6 bases, the J end lost 3 bases, and 21 bases lay between the germline ends. In germline, CDR1 is LNHNV, CDR2 YYDKDF (reference sequence). The CDR3 DNA reads TGTGCCACCAGGAATAGGCGGAGGGGAACCTCCAATCAGCCCCAGCATTTT. Protein sequence: CATRNRRRGTSNQPQHF.

J is TRBJ2-5 and V is TRBV7-2, with 9 bases aligning to TRBD1. Germline V gene lookup returns CDR1 SGHTA and CDR2 FQGNSA. V shed 4 bases and J 5 bases; nucleotides not matched to a gene: 8. The CDR3 extends over 15 amino acids. DNA for the CDR3: TGTGCCAGCAGCTCAGGGACAGGGTGGGACGAGACCCAGTACTTC. Protein product: CASSSGTGWDETQYF.